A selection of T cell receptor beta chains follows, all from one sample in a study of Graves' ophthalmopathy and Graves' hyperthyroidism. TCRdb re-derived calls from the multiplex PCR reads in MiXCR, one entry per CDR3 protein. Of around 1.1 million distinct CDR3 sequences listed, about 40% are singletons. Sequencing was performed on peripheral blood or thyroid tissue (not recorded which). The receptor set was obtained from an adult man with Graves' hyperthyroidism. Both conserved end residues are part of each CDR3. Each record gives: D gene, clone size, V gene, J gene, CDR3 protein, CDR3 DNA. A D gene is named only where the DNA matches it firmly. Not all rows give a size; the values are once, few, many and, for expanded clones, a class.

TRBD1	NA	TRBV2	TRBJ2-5	CASKTGRQETQYF	TGTGCCAGCAAGACAGGGAGACAAGAGACCCAGTACTTC
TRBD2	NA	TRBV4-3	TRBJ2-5	CASSQGGLSGGAGETQYF	TGCGCCAGCAGCCAAGGGGGCCTTAGCGGGGGGGCCGGTGAGACCCAGTACTTC
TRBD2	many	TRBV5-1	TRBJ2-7	CASSLGTSGTTPYEQYF	TGCGCCAGCAGCTTGGGGACTAGCGGGACCACTCCCTACGAGCAGTACTTC
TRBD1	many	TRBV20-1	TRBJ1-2	CSASTGVTGYTF	TGCAGTGCTAGTACAGGGGTTACTGGCTACACCTTC
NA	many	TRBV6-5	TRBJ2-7	CASSYVDTLYEQYF	TGTGCCAGCAGTTACGTGGACACCCTGTACGAGCAGTACTTC
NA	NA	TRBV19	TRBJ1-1	CANSIVGLNTEAFF	TGTGCCAATAGTATAGTGGGTTTAAACACTGAAGCTTTCTTT
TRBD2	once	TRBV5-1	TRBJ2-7	CASSWGLAGRTTYEQYF	TGCGCCAGCAGCTGGGGGCTAGCGGGCAGAACTACCTACGAGCAGTACTTC
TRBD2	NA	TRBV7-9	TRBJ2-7	CASSLVGRGFDEQYF	TGTGCCAGCAGCTTAGTGGGGAGGGGTTTCGACGAGCAGTACTTC
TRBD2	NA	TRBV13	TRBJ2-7	CASSILTSGRDYEQYF	TGTGCCAGCAGCATATTAACTAGCGGGAGAGACTACGAGCAGTACTTC
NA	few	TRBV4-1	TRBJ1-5	CASSQEDRKNQPQHF	TGTGCCAGCAGCCAGGAAGACCGAAAGAATCAGCCCCAGCATTTT
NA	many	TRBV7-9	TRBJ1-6	CASSLAVQGYSPLHF	TGTGCCAGCAGCTTAGCGGTCCAGGGGTATTCACCCCTCCACTTT
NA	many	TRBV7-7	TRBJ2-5	CASSFSGGEETQYF	TGTGCCAGCAGCTTCTCTGGGGGTGAGGAGACCCAGTACTTC
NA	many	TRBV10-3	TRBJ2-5	CAISDQGQPLYF	TGTGCCATCAGTGACCAGGGGCAGCCCCTCTACTTC
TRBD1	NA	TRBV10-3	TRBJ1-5	CATRTGRGQPQHF	TGTGCCACCAGGACAGGGAGGGGGCAGCCCCAGCATTTT
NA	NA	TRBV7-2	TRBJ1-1	CASSPRSRGTEAFF	TGTGCCAGCAGCCCTCGGAGCAGGGGCACTGAAGCTTTCTTT
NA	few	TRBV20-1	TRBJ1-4	CSAHSTEATNEKLFF	TGCAGTGCCCACTCAACTGAGGCAACTAATGAAAAACTGTTTTTT
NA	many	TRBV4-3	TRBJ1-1	CASSQDLPPTEAFF	TGCGCCAGCAGCCAAGATCTTCCACCCACTGAAGCTTTCTTT
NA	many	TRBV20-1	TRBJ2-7	CSARAHGRYEQYF	TGCAGTGCTAGGGCCCACGGCCGCTACGAGCAGTACTTC
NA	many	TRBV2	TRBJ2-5	CASSVVREAETQYF	TGTGCCAGCAGTGTGGTCAGGGAGGCGGAGACCCAGTACTTC